The T cell receptor beta chain described here comes from a study of shared clonotypes between healthy human individuals. Overall study: Aged 18 to 49, the donors were a couple of women and three men.

The CDR3 runs 13 residues. V lost 3 bases, J lost 3 bases, and 9 bases lay in between. Germline CDR1 KGHSH, CDR2 LQKENI. Sequenced by immunoSEQ multiplex PCR; TCRdb stores in-frame clones only, minus some. The table records around 2.1 million clones, approximately 96% of them present only once. Study-wide findings and caveats: Several donors held about 4.6% of naive CD4 clonotypes in common. Sequencing of the sorted subsets was shown by rarefaction to be incomplete despite large depth.

For this clone: What it binds is not known. The sample holds other DNA sequences that translate to the same CDR3.

Donors were healthy HIV-negative adults without recently reported acute infections or vaccinations. The chain carries TRBV18 and TRBJ2-7; D perhaps matches TRBD1 (5 bases). This receptor was obtained from a man in his late teens or twenties in good health. The source material was naive CD4+ T cells sorted from blood. Subset meaning: CD45RA+ positively selected. The CDR3 DNA is TGTGCCAGCTCACCGGGGCCTAGCTACGAGCAGTACTTC. Translated, it gives CASSPGPSYEQYF.